Presented here are 18 T cell receptor beta chains from one specimen sequenced in a study of T cells in Graves' hyperthyroidism and ophthalmopathy (dated by TCRdb to the late 2010s). Receptors were amplified or captured by multiplex PCR. For sequencing, an Illumina HiSeq 2000 was employed. TCR beta CDR3 regions were amplified from RNA transcripts. A first-round RT-PCR of the TCR CDR3 used the HTBI primer set with the Qiagen OneStep RT-PCR kit. TCRdb ran its own pipeline on the public reads, namely fastp trimming at Q25 and MiXCR clone calling, and kept in-frame beta chains. Every entry covers one CDR3 protein and lists the most common genes and DNA from its rows. This sample comprises about 96,000 distinct CDR3 sequences, roughly 56% of them detected only once. The top ten constitute around 30% of the sample. The sequenced sample was blood. The receptors come from a woman aged 35 to 49 with Graves' hyperthyroidism.

The J gene is TRBJ2-7, the V gene TRBV7-9, with unresolved D. The CDR3 is made up of 15 amino acids. V lost 0 bases and J 2 bases, leaving 11 bases between the germline ends. Germline values: CDR1 SEHNR, CDR2 FQNEAQ (reference sequence). CDR3 loop: CASSLAGGATYEQYF. CDR3 bases: TGTGCCAGCAGCTTAGCTGGCGGAGCGACCTACGAGCAGTACTTC.

This clonotype was picked up a small number of times. J is TRBJ2-1 and V is TRBV2, with TRBD2 matching over 7 bases. The V gene end was trimmed by 3 bases and the J gene end by 8 bases; junction bases not matched to a gene: 13. CDR3 length equals 16 residues. Germline CDR1 and CDR2: SNHLY and FYNNEI. CDR3 sequence: CASSERDYKGGDEQFF. CDR3 DNA sequence: TGTGCCAGCAGTGAGAGGGACTATAAGGGCGGAGATGAGCAGTTCTTC. The full variable domain, in which reference TRBV2 and TRBJ2-1 provide the parts outside the CDR3, is EPEVTQTPSHQVTQMGQEVILRCVPISNHLYFYWYRQILGQKVEFLVSFYNNEISEKSEIFDDQFSVERPDGSNFTLKIRSTKLEDSAMYFCASSERDYKGGDEQFFGPGTRLTVL.

Regarding this clonotype: A read error may produce the germline difference seen at one junction end. The rearrangement joins TRBV7-9 to TRBJ1-4; D perhaps matches TRBD1 (5 bases). The length of the CDR3 is 13 residues. Germline-derived CDR1 and CDR2 are SEHNR and FQNEAQ (reference sequence). In DNA form, the CDR3 reads TGTACCAGCAGCGTAGAGGGGAAGAAAAAACTGTTTTTT. Translated: CTSSVEGKKKLFF.

This clonotype was detected many times. The chain has TRBV5-1 and TRBJ1-5; 7 bases match TRBD1. This CDR3 is 14 amino acids long. Trimming cost V 4 bases and J 4 bases; bases outside gene matches: 5. Germline V gene lookup returns CDR1 SGHRS and CDR2 YFSETQ. In DNA, the CDR3 is TGCGCCAGCAGCCAAGGGACAGAAAATCAGCCCCAGCATTTT. It codes for CASSQGTENQPQHF.

The V and J genes are TRBV24-1 and TRBJ1-4; perhaps TRBD1 as D (6 bases). In germline, CDR1 is KGHDR, CDR2 SFDVKD. The CDR3 covers 14 residues. V lost 3 bases to trimming and J lost 10 bases, with 14 bases between them. For the CDR3, the DNA is TGTGCCACCAGTGATGCCGGGGGCGGTGGAAAACTGTTTTTT. Translation: CATSDAGGGGKLFF.

The genes are TRBV7-9 and TRBJ2-5; 10 bases fit TRBD2. The V gene's germline CDR1 is SEHNR and CDR2 FQNEAQ (reference sequence). The CDR3 consists of 17 residues. V gave up 6 bases and J gave up 7 bases; unmatched junction bases: 17. The CDR3 region is CASSGGDSGLAARTQYF. The CDR3, as DNA: TGTGCCAGCAGTGGGGGGGACTCTGGACTAGCGGCAAGGACCCAGTACTTC.

This clonotype occurred a few times. The rearrangement uses TRBV12-3 or TRBV12-4 and TRBJ1-4, with 10 positions matching TRBD1. The CDR3 spans 13 residues. CDR3 protein: CASGVSGTGELFF. The DNA for the CDR3 is TGTGCTAGCGGAGTTTCGGGGACAGGGGAACTGTTTTTT.

This clonotype has at least ten counts. This CDR3 is CASSTGQGRGYTF. CDR3 coding DNA: TGTGCCAGTAGTACGGGACAGGGTCGCGGCTACACCTTC. The chain links TRBV19 to TRBJ1-2; the match to TRBD1 covers 9 bases. The CDR3 extends over 13 amino acids. Germline V gene lookup returns CDR1 LNHDA and CDR2 SQIVND (reference sequence). Unmatched junction bases numbered 5, after V lost 4 bases and J lost 8 bases.

This clonotype was counted ten times or more. CDR3 DNA: TGCAGCGTAGGAACAGGGGGCACTGAAGCTTTCTTT. It yields the protein CSVGTGGTEAFF. The chain links TRBV29-1 to TRBJ1-1; 8 bases are shared with TRBD1. With 6 bases clipped from V and 4 bases from J, the junction kept 4 bases outside the gene matches. The CDR3 has 12 amino acids. Germline-derived CDR1 and CDR2 are SQVTM and ANQGSEA.

The rearrangement uses TRBV9 and TRBJ1-5, with D maybe TRBD1 (6 bases). The CDR3 loop spans 17 amino acids. CDR1 and CDR2 (germline): SGDLS, YYNGEE. V lost 5 bases and J 2 bases, leaving 20 bases between the germline ends. The CDR3 DNA is TGTGCCAGCAGAGGTGAAGGGGGGCCACAAGGCAATCAGCCCCAGCATTTT. As protein: CASRGEGGPQGNQPQHF.

This clonotype has at least ten counts. The genes are TRBV7-2 and TRBJ2-2, with D unclear. The length of the CDR3 is 13 residues. Germline V gene lookup returns CDR1 SGHTA and CDR2 FQGNSA. Trimming cost V 4 bases and J 5 bases, with 8 bases left between them. Here the CDR3 reads CASSSFQTGELFF. CDR3 DNA sequence: TGTGCCAGCAGCTCCTTTCAGACCGGGGAGCTGTTTTTT.

V gene TRBV7-2 combines with J gene TRBJ2-5; the match to TRBD2 covers 7 bases. The CDR3 runs to 14 residues. Germline loops: CDR1 SGHTA, CDR2 FQGNSA. V was pared by 7 bases and J by 5 bases, with 10 bases of the junction left unmatched. This CDR3 is CASISRLAGETQYF. The CDR3 DNA sequence: TGTGCCAGCATCTCCCGACTAGCCGGGGAGACCCAGTACTTC.

Regarding this clonotype: Given a much more abundant clone one base away, this may be a read error. The CDR3 sequence: CASGFQDRGFQQYF. The DNA for the CDR3 is TGTGCCAGCGGTTTCCAGGACAGGGGGTTTCAGCAGTACTTC. J is TRBJ2-7 and V is TRBV12-3 or TRBV12-4; 10 positions agree with TRBD1. The CDR3 totals 14 residues.

The chain joins TRBV28 to TRBJ2-7; TRBD1 aligns across 8 bases. Germline trimming cut 5 bases from V and 5 bases from J; bases unmatched to any gene: 5. The CDR3 has 13 residues. Looked up from germline, CDR1 is MDHEN and CDR2 is SYDVKM. The CDR3 loop reads CASSRQGKDEQYF. CDR3 sequence (DNA): TGTGCCAGCAGTAGACAGGGGAAGGACGAGCAGTACTTC.

J is TRBJ1-5 and V is TRBV9, with TRBD1 identical over 9 bases. CDR3 size: 18 residues. Germline CDR1 is SGDLS and CDR2 is YYNGEE. J lost 2 bases, V lost 3 bases, and 12 bases had no gene match. The CDR3 DNA is TGTGCCAGCAGCGCATCACCGGGACAGGGCTCTCGCAATCAGCCCCAGCATTTT. Amino acid sequence: CASSASPGQGSRNQPQHF.

This clonotype was counted a few times. This chain uses TRBV7-9 with TRBJ1-2; weak D call: TRBD1 (5 bases). Trimming removed 8 bases from V and 1 base from J, with 14 bases in between. The CDR3 is 14 amino acids. CDR1 is SEHNR and CDR2 is FQNEAQ in the germline V gene (reference sequence). The CDR3 region is CASSPGTVNYGYTF. CDR3 nucleotide sequence: TGTGCCAGCTCACCTGGGACGGTTAACTATGGCTACACCTTC.

This clonotype was detected ten times or more. The gene calls are TRBV7-8 and TRBJ2-5, with D perhaps TRBD2 (5 bases). The germline V gene encodes CDR1 SGHVS and CDR2 FQNEAQ. The CDR3 is 13 amino acids. Between the trimmed V and J ends, which lost 8 bases and 3 bases, there was a span of 13 bases. CDR3 protein: CASVSEGEETQYF. CDR3 nucleotide sequence: TGTGCCAGCGTTAGCGAGGGAGAAGAGACCCAGTACTTC. Drawing the rest from reference TRBV7-8 and TRBJ2-5, the complete variable domain is GAGVSQSPRYKVAKRGQDVALRCDPISGHVSLFWYQQALGQGPEFLTYFQNEAQLDKSGLPSDRFFAERPEGSVSTLKIQRTQQEDSAVYLCASVSEGEETQYFGPGTRLLVL.

This clonotype has at least ten counts. The CDR3 region has the DNA TGTGCCAGCAGCTTAGCGGCGGGCCAGCCCCAGCATTTT. Translated, it gives CASSLAAGQPQHF. The chain links TRBV11-1 to TRBJ1-5, with unresolved D. V was pared by 0 bases and J by 7 bases, with 7 bases between. CDR3 size: 13 residues. The V gene's germline CDR1 is SGHAT and CDR2 FQDESV (reference sequence).